This TCR beta chain was captured by sequencing in a study of OX40 agonist ivuxolimab in advanced cancers. Overall study: Ivuxolimab, an antibody that agonizes OX40 (CD134), was administered to the patients. Overall study findings and caveats: The specificity for antigen of the expanded peripheral T cells was not determined.

V gave up 6 bases and J gave up 7 bases; unmatched junction bases: 17. The germline V gene encodes CDR1 SGHRS and CDR2 YFSETQ. The CDR3 totals 18 residues. Profiling relied on immunoSEQ multiplex PCR, and the TCRdb table lists in-frame clones only, not all of them. The sample yields 58,000 or so clones, roughly four fifths seen once. As concerns this clone: Antigen specificity is unknown.

The receptor was isolated from an adult with an advanced solid tumor such as melanoma, head and neck, liver or kidney cancer. The input for sequencing was CD4+ or CD8+ T cells sorted from blood, taken in a trial of the OX40 agonist ivuxolimab. The chain couples TRBV5-1 to TRBJ2-1; TRBD2 aligns across 12 bases. The CDR3 DNA sequence: TGCGCCAGCACATCACTAGCGGGAGGTTCGGGTGGACGGAATGAGCAGTTCTTC. It encodes CASTSLAGGSGGRNEQFF.